The 29 T cell receptor beta chains listed next were all sequenced from one sample in a study of patients and donors after allogeneic stem cell transplantation. TCRdb re-analysed the RT-PCR reads in MiXCR, keeping a single row per CDR3 protein. This repertoire shows tens of thousands of distinct CDR3 sequences, about a quarter found once; its top ten account for more than 20%. Sequencing used blood, either unsorted or a sorted T cell fraction (not recorded which). The receptors come from a human donor who was either an allogeneic HSCT recipient or a stem cell or donor lymphocyte infusion donor (not recorded which). It is not recorded whose cells these are; they may come from a transplant donor.

The rearrangement uses TRBV4-3 and TRBJ2-3, with 7 bases lining up with TRBD2. V shed 2 bases and J 6 bases; nucleotides not matched to a gene: 5. The CDR3 runs 14 residues. Germline V gene data show CDR1 as LGHNA and CDR2 as YSLEER. CDR3 bases: TGCGCCAGCAGCCAACAGAAGGGAGGGGATACGCAGTATTTT. Protein product: CASSQQKGGDTQYF.

Worth noting for this clonotype: A read error may account for a junction end that differs from germline. In nucleotides, the CDR3 is TGTGCCAGCAGTTTGGGGGGACTTAGCACAAATACGCAGTATTTT. This encodes CASSLGGLSTNTQYF. This chain joins TRBV12-3 or TRBV12-4 and TRBJ2-3; weak D call: TRBD2 (6 bases). CDR3 length: 15 residues.

J is TRBJ1-2 and V is TRBV5-4; D is unresolved. The length of the CDR3 is 15 residues. V was clipped by 0 bases and J by 5 bases, with 14 bases between them. CDR1 and CDR2 from the germline V gene are SGHNT and YYREEE (reference sequence). The CDR3 coding sequence is TGTGCCAGCAGCTTGGAACCCCTTCATGAATATGGCTACACCTTC. Residues: CASSLEPLHEYGYTF. The full variable domain, completed using reference TRBV5-4 and TRBJ1-2, is ETGVTQSPTHLIKTRGQQVTLRCSSQSGHNTVSWYQQALGQGPQFIFQYYREEENGRGNFPPRFSGLQFPNYSSELNVNALELDDSALYLCASSLEPLHEYGYTFGSGTRLTVV.

CDR3 loop: CATSRGTSSYNEQFF. In DNA form, the CDR3 reads TGTGCCACCAGCAGAGGCACTAGCTCCTACAATGAGCAGTTCTTC. This chain uses TRBV15 with TRBJ2-1; weak D call: TRBD2 (5 bases). Trimming shortened V by 1 base and J by 0 bases, and 7 bases separated the two germline ends. Per germline, CDR1 LNHNV and CDR2 YYDKDF (reference sequence). This CDR3 has 15 residues.

This clonotype has a handful of counts. This chain uses TRBV12-3 or TRBV12-4 with TRBJ2-3; 7 bases fit TRBD2. CDR3 length: 16 residues. With 2 bases clipped from V and 3 bases from J, the junction kept 8 bases outside the gene matches. The DNA for the CDR3 is TGTGCCAGCAGTTTATATCGGGGGAGGGAAACAGATACGCAGTATTTT. This gives the protein CASSLYRGRETDTQYF.

This clonotype turned up a few times. The gene calls are TRBV5-1 and TRBJ1-1; D not resolved. The germline V gene encodes CDR1 SGHRS and CDR2 YFSETQ. CDR3 length: 14 residues. The V and J ends lost 2 bases and 2 bases respectively, with 10 bases between them. The CDR3: CASSLLTANTEAFF. The DNA of the CDR3 is TGCGCCAGCAGCTTACTGACCGCTAACACTGAAGCTTTCTTT. Looking up the rest from reference TRBV5-1 and TRBJ1-1 gives the full variable domain: KAGVTQTPRYLIKTRGQQVTLSCSPISGHRSVSWYQQTPGQGLQFLFEYFSETQRNKGNFPGRFSGRQFSNSRSEMNVSTLELGDSALYLCASSLLTANTEAFFGQGTRLTVV.

The chain joins TRBV27 to TRBJ1-4; D ambiguous. Looked up from germline, CDR1 is MNHEY and CDR2 is SMNVEV (reference sequence). Trimming left V 6 bases short and J 8 bases short, with 16 bases between. CDR3 length equals 14 residues. CDR3 sequence reads: CASRPGGSGEKLFF. DNA of the CDR3: TGTGCCAGCAGGCCGGGAGGATCGGGCGAAAAACTGTTTTTT.

This chain uses TRBV3-1 with TRBJ2-3; D is possibly TRBD1 or TRBD2 (6 bases each). V dropped 1 base and J dropped 6 bases, with 11 bases sitting between them. Germline loops: CDR1 LGHDT, CDR2 YNNKEL (reference sequence). The CDR3 loop spans 14 amino acids. The CDR3 here is CASSQGFGGDTQYF. In DNA form, the CDR3 reads TGTGCCAGCAGCCAAGGGTTCGGGGGCGATACGCAGTATTTT.

This rearrangement joins TRBV6-2 or TRBV6-3 to TRBJ2-5; D remains unclear. V was pared by 5 bases and J by 5 bases, with 12 bases between. Germline values: CDR1 MNHEY, CDR2 SVGEGT. The CDR3 extends over 13 amino acids. As DNA, the CDR3 is TGTGCCAGCAGTCCCGGACCGTGGGAGACCCAGTACTTC. Its translation is CASSPGPWETQYF.

This clonotype was recorded at least ten times. V is TRBV12-3 or TRBV12-4 and J is TRBJ1-1; D unclear. The CDR3 is 13 residues long. V was pared by 3 bases and J by 0 bases, with 5 bases between. The CDR3 here is CASSLSMNTEAFF. CDR3 sequence (DNA): TGTGCCAGCAGTTTGAGCATGAACACTGAAGCTTTCTTT.

This clonotype has a handful of counts. The chain recombines TRBV2 with TRBJ1-5, with 8 nucleotides matching TRBD1. Germline V gene data show CDR1 as SNHLY and CDR2 as FYNNEI. The CDR3 spans 14 residues. V was pared by 5 bases and J by 5 bases, with 5 bases of the junction left unmatched. The CDR3 DNA sequence: TGTGCCAGCAGTTATACAGGGGGATATCAGCCCCAGCATTTT. As protein: CASSYTGGYQPQHF.

The genes are TRBV7-2 and TRBJ1-2; D perhaps matches TRBD1 (5 bases). CDR1 SGHTA and CDR2 FQGNSA come from the germline V gene. With 0 bases removed from V and 4 bases from J, the gap between germline ends came to 12 bases. The length of the CDR3 is 15 residues. The CDR3 here is CASSLAGGGLYGYTF. The CDR3 DNA follows: TGTGCCAGCAGCTTAGCCGGGGGAGGTCTCTATGGCTACACCTTC.

The chain recombines TRBV6-2 or TRBV6-3 with TRBJ2-6, with D hard to call. CDR1 and CDR2 from the germline V gene are MNHEY and SVGEGT. The CDR3 loop spans 17 amino acids. V was pared by 6 bases and J by 0 bases, with 15 bases between. CDR3 in amino acids: CASRPDRAPSGANVLTF. The CDR3 nucleotides are TGTGCCAGCAGACCCGACCGGGCCCCCTCTGGGGCCAACGTCCTGACTTTC.

The chain joins TRBV9 to TRBJ2-1; possibly TRBD1 or TRBD2 for D (5 bases each). Per the germline V gene, CDR1 is SGDLS and CDR2 is YYNGEE. V lost 3 bases and J 8 bases, leaving 18 bases between the germline ends. CDR3 length equals 15 residues. CDR3 protein: CASSATSGALHEQFF. CDR3 in DNA: TGTGCCAGCAGCGCAACATCCGGGGCACTCCATGAGCAGTTCTTC.

This clonotype appeared once. J is TRBJ1-2 and V is TRBV5-5, with 8 bases fitting TRBD1. Per germline, CDR1 SGHKS and CDR2 YYEKEE (reference sequence). Unmatched junction bases numbered 6, after V lost 3 bases and J lost 2 bases. The CDR3 is 15 residues long. The CDR3 is CASSSKPGGNYGYTF. The CDR3, as DNA: TGTGCCAGCAGCTCCAAACCAGGGGGCAACTATGGCTACACCTTC. Supplemented by reference TRBV5-5 and TRBJ1-2, the full variable domain reads DAGVTQSPTHLIKTRGQQVTLRCSPISGHKSVSWYQQVLGQGPQFIFQYYEKEERGRGNFPDRFSARQFPNYSSELNVNALLLGDSALYLCASSSKPGGNYGYTFGSGTRLTVV.

The gene calls are TRBV7-9 and TRBJ1-2; the match to TRBD1 covers 7 bases. The CDR3 is 15 amino acids. V trimming: 3 bases; J trimming: 4 bases; junction bases outside the gene matches: 8. The germline V gene has CDR1 SEHNR and CDR2 FQNEAQ (reference sequence). The CDR3 DNA is TGTGCCAGCAGCTTCACAGGGGCCTCCACCTATGGCTACACCTTC. Its translation: CASSFTGASTYGYTF.

The gene calls are TRBV4-3 and TRBJ1-2; 7 nucleotides match TRBD1. CDR3 length equals 18 residues. Germline-derived CDR1 and CDR2 are LGHNA and YSLEER. The V and J ends lost 1 base and 1 base, in that order; junction bases with no gene match: 12. In nucleotides, the CDR3 is TGCGCCAGCAGCCAAGTGTCAGGGGGAGGCCCAATTAACTATGGCTACACCTTC. This sequence encodes CASSQVSGGGPINYGYTF.

The rearrangement joins TRBV12-3 or TRBV12-4 to TRBJ2-5, with D perhaps matching TRBD1 (6 bases). Trimming removed 4 bases at V and 1 base at J, with 10 bases between. The CDR3 loop spans 14 amino acids. The CDR3 coding sequence is TGTGCCAGCAGTTCCCTCAGGGGCCAAGAGACCCAGTACTTC. This encodes CASSSLRGQETQYF.

This clonotype was counted between two and nine times. The chain links TRBV6-1 to TRBJ1-2, with 9 bases aligning to TRBD1. Germline loops: CDR1 MNHNS, CDR2 SASEGT. The CDR3 is 14 residues long. J lost 6 bases, V lost 6 bases, and 8 bases had no gene match. CDR3 in amino acids: CASRLTGGSDGYTF. Written as DNA, the CDR3 is TGTGCCAGCAGATTGACAGGGGGTAGCGATGGCTACACCTTC.

In this sample, this clonotype turned up a few times. The chain has TRBV6-1 and TRBJ2-5; D uncertain. From germline, CDR1 is MNHNS and CDR2 SASEGT. This CDR3 contains 13 residues. The V and J ends lost 4 bases and 3 bases respectively, with 9 bases between them. CDR3 coding DNA: TGTGCCAGCAGTGGCACACCAGAAGAGACCCAGTACTTC. Translation: CASSGTPEETQYF.

The chain uses TRBV7-2 and TRBJ2-3; D may be TRBD1 (5 bases). Germline CDR1 SGHTA, CDR2 FQGNSA. V was clipped by 1 base and J by 3 bases, with 14 bases between them. The CDR3 is 16 amino acids. The CDR3 protein is CASSLVGQAWTDTQYF. The CDR3 region has the DNA TGTGCCAGCAGCTTAGTGGGGCAGGCCTGGACAGATACGCAGTATTTT.

This clonotype was seen a few times. This chain connects TRBV7-9 to TRBJ2-7; weak D call: TRBD1 (6 bases). CDR3 length equals 15 residues. In germline, CDR1 is SEHNR, CDR2 FQNEAQ (reference sequence). V lost 5 bases, J lost 3 bases, and 17 bases lay in between. The CDR3: CASSELGGDYYEQYF. For the CDR3, the DNA is TGTGCCAGCAGCGAACTTGGGGGCGACTACTACGAGCAGTACTTC.

This clonotype is classed as medium-sized (0.01 to 0.1%). The V and J genes are TRBV20-1 and TRBJ1-5, with 8 bases identical to TRBD1. Germline CDR1 DFQATT, CDR2 SNEGSKA (reference sequence). This CDR3 comprises 15 residues. Trimming cost V 7 bases and J 4 bases; bases outside gene matches: 12. CDR3 coding DNA: TGCAGTGGACTCCAGGGGGCGGGTAATAATCAGCCCCAGCATTTT. Translated, it gives CSGLQGAGNNQPQHF.

This chain uses TRBV7-8 with TRBJ2-5, with D possibly TRBD2 on 5 matching bases. Per germline, CDR1 SGHVS and CDR2 FQNEAQ. CDR3 length: 14 amino acids. V was shortened by 5 bases and J by 9 bases, with 19 bases between the two germline ends. CDR3 in amino acids: CASSTGLHLPSQYF. The CDR3 DNA reads TGTGCCAGCAGCACCGGACTGCACCTCCCTTCCCAGTACTTC.

This clonotype was counted between two and nine times. This chain connects TRBV4-1 to TRBJ2-2; D may be TRBD2 (5 bases). The CDR3 runs 15 residues. The ends were cut back, 1 base at V and 6 bases at J, with 12 bases in the middle. CDR1 is MGHRA and CDR2 is YSYEKL in the germline V gene. This chain's CDR3 is CASSQVSLAPGELFF. CDR3 DNA: TGCGCCAGCAGCCAAGTTAGTCTAGCCCCCGGGGAGCTGTTTTTT.

This clonotype was detected only a few times. V is TRBV5-1 and J is TRBJ2-1; 7 bases align to TRBD2. The CDR3 runs 15 residues. The germline CDR1 and CDR2 sequences are SGHRS and YFSETQ. V trimming: 0 bases; J trimming: 2 bases; junction bases outside the gene matches: 2. This CDR3 reads CASSLEGLPYNEQFF. CDR3 nucleotide sequence: TGCGCCAGCAGCTTGGAGGGACTACCCTACAATGAGCAGTTCTTC.

This clonotype was counted between two and nine times. The chain couples TRBV5-1 to TRBJ2-2; D uncertain. Trimming took 0 bases from V and 4 from J, leaving 7 bases between them. Germline V gives CDR1 SGHRS, CDR2 YFSETQ. The CDR3 is made up of 14 amino acids. The CDR3 bases are TGCGCCAGCAGCTTGGATGCCTTCACCGGGGAGCTGTTTTTT. This gives the protein CASSLDAFTGELFF.

The J gene is TRBJ2-2, the V gene TRBV4-1, with D unresolved. The CDR3 covers 13 residues. The V gene lost 3 bases and the J gene lost 4 bases, with 6 bases spanning the gap. CDR1 is MGHRA, CDR2 YSYEKL, per germline. CDR3 protein: CASSHLSTGELFF. CDR3 nucleotides: TGCGCCAGCAGCCACTTGAGCACCGGGGAGCTGTTTTTT.

The chain employs TRBV12-3 or TRBV12-4 and TRBJ2-2; perhaps TRBD1 as D (5 bases). The CDR3 spans 15 residues. With 9 bases removed from V and 1 base from J, the gap between germline ends came to 15 bases. The CDR3 DNA reads as TGTGCCAGTCGCATGGGGCTCATGAACACCGGGGAGCTGTTTTTT. It yields the protein CASRMGLMNTGELFF.